The 27 T cell receptor beta chains reported below all come from one sample, sequenced in a study of T-cell memory formation after mild COVID-19. TCRdb passed the 5' RACE reads through MiXCR, listing each CDR3 protein once. The sample holds 560,000 or so distinct CDR3 sequences; around a sixth are singletons and the top ten take around 7.8%. The sequenced sample was PBMCs or a T cell subset sorted from them (not recorded which). These receptors all come from an adult woman who had mild COVID-19 (a few samples of this study predate the infection). Cell type and time point are not known.

The V call is TRBV10-3, the J call TRBJ2-3, with a possible D match to TRBD1 (6 bases). The CDR3 totals 14 residues. Germline values: CDR1 ENHRY, CDR2 SYGVKD. V was clipped by 5 bases and J by 0 bases, with 9 bases between them. The CDR3 sequence is CAISSGASTDTQYF. CDR3 sequence (DNA): TGTGCCATCAGTTCAGGGGCTAGCACAGATACGCAGTATTTT.

The chain combines TRBV4-1 with TRBJ1-5; D remains unclear. Germline assignment: CDR1 MGHRA and CDR2 YSYEKL. The length of the CDR3 is 15 residues. Trimming pared 1 base from V and 0 bases from J, leaving 7 bases between. For the CDR3, the DNA is TGCGCCAGCAGCCAAGTCCGGGATAGCAATCAGCCCCAGCATTTT. Its protein product is CASSQVRDSNQPQHF.

This clonotype turned up a few times. The chain has TRBV6-5 and TRBJ1-2, with 9 bases identical to TRBD1. Germline trimming cut 5 bases from V and 5 bases from J; bases unmatched to any gene: 6. From germline, CDR1 is MNHEY and CDR2 SVGAGI. The CDR3 sequence is 14 residues long. The CDR3 sequence is CASSRGTGHYGYTF. Here the CDR3 DNA reads TGTGCCAGCAGTCGTGGGACAGGGCATTATGGCTACACCTTC.

This chain links TRBV3-1 with TRBJ2-5; D might be TRBD1 (5 bases). Trimming shortened V by 3 bases and J by 1 base, and 15 bases separated the two germline ends. The CDR3 length is 16 residues. The germline gives CDR1 LGHDT, CDR2 YNNKEL (reference sequence). DNA of the CDR3: TGTGCCAGCAGCCACTCCCAGACAGTATTCCAAGAGACCCAGTACTTC. Protein product: CASSHSQTVFQETQYF.

The genes are TRBV3-1 and TRBJ2-3, with D possibly TRBD1 on 6 matching bases. V was pared by 6 bases and J by 7 bases, with 11 bases between. The CDR3 length is 12 residues. The V gene's germline CDR1 is LGHDT and CDR2 YNNKEL (reference sequence). The CDR3 coding sequence is TGTGCCAGCAGACTTACAGGGAATACGCAGTATTTT. Translating gives CASRLTGNTQYF.

V usage is TRBV4-3 and J usage is TRBJ2-6; maybe TRBD2 (5 bases). V shed 0 bases and J shed 1 base, with 10 bases lying between them. CDR1 is LGHNA, CDR2 YSLEER, per germline. The length of the CDR3 is 17 residues. The CDR3 spells CASSQEVTGSGANVLTF. DNA of the CDR3: TGCGCCAGCAGCCAAGAGGTAACGGGGTCTGGGGCCAACGTCCTGACTTTC.

This clonotype has just a few counts. The J gene is TRBJ2-1, the V gene TRBV20-1; D not resolved. The CDR3 is 14 amino acids. The germline CDR1 and CDR2 sequences are DFQATT and SNEGSKA (reference sequence). V was shortened by 3 bases and J by 5 bases, with 14 bases between the two germline ends. The CDR3 DNA is TGCAGTGCTAGTGAAAACATGAAAAACAATGAGCAGTTCTTC. Translation: CSASENMKNNEQFF.

This clonotype was seen many times. This chain connects TRBV18 to TRBJ2-5, with D uncertain. The CDR3 consists of 14 residues. In germline, CDR1 is KGHSH, CDR2 LQKENI. Trimming pared 1 base from V and 1 base from J, leaving 7 bases between. CDR3 sequence: CASSPQSSQETQYF. CDR3 coding DNA: TGTGCCAGCTCACCACAAAGTTCCCAAGAGACCCAGTACTTC.

V is TRBV6-5 and J is TRBJ2-5, with no clear D. This CDR3 spans 14 amino acids. Trimming took 0 bases from V and 2 from J, leaving 7 bases between them. Germline V gene sequence: CDR1 MNHEY, CDR2 SVGAGI. CDR3 DNA: TGTGCCAGCAGTTACTCGGATCGGCAAGAGACCCAGTACTTC. Its protein is CASSYSDRQETQYF.

This clonotype was seen a handful of times. The rearrangement links TRBV7-9 to TRBJ2-3; 8 bases line up with TRBD2. Trimming removed 4 bases from V and 4 bases from J; junction bases left unmatched: 10. From germline, CDR1 is SEHNR and CDR2 FQNEAQ (reference sequence). The CDR3 is made up of 16 amino acids. CDR3 region: CASSSGLEVYSDTQYF. The CDR3 bases are TGTGCCAGCAGCTCGGGACTAGAGGTTTATTCAGATACGCAGTATTTT.

V usage is TRBV29-1 and J usage is TRBJ1-1, with D hard to call. In germline, CDR1 is SQVTM, CDR2 ANQGSEA. The V and J ends lost 4 bases and 3 bases respectively, with 6 bases between them. The CDR3 covers 11 residues. CDR3 coding DNA: TGCAGCGTTGTCCCGGACACTGAAGCTTTCTTT. Protein: CSVVPDTEAFF.

This clonotype showed up many times. The V gene is TRBV7-3, the J gene TRBJ2-3; perhaps D is TRBD1 or TRBD2 (5 bases each). The CDR3 covers 15 residues. The germline CDR1 and CDR2 sequences are SGHTA and FQGTGA. V lost 0 bases to trimming and J lost 1 base, with 8 bases between them. CDR3 sequence (DNA): TGTGCCAGCAGCTTAACAGGGACGGGCACAGATACGCAGTATTTT. Amino acid sequence: CASSLTGTGTDTQYF.

J is TRBJ1-5 and V is TRBV12-3 or TRBV12-4; 8 nucleotides line up with TRBD1. There are 15 residues in the CDR3. After removal of 6 bases from V and 6 bases from J, the junction contained 10 bases not matched to a gene. In DNA form, the CDR3 reads TGTGCCAGCAGCCAGGACAGGGCCGGAGTTCAGCCCCAGCATTTT. The encoded protein is CASSQDRAGVQPQHF.

The rearrangement links TRBV6-5 to TRBJ2-7; D may be TRBD1 or TRBD2 (5 bases each). The CDR3 runs to 15 residues. Germline values: CDR1 MNHEY, CDR2 SVGAGI. Trimming stripped 6 bases from V and 1 base from J, with 16 bases between. CDR3 sequence (DNA): TGTGCCAGCAGACGCGCCGGGACGGTGTCCTACGAGCAGTACTTC. This translates into CASRRAGTVSYEQYF.

This clonotype came up a few times. This sequence joins TRBV7-2 and TRBJ2-5, with D possibly matching TRBD1 (6 bases). CDR1 is SGHTA, CDR2 FQGNSA, per germline. The CDR3 runs to 14 residues. Trimming took off 4 bases at V and 4 bases at J, with 13 bases between the two ends. DNA for the CDR3: TGTGCCAGCAGCTCTTACAGGGATGGAGAGACCCAGTACTTC. Translated, it gives CASSSYRDGETQYF. Together with reference TRBV7-2 and TRBJ2-5, the CDR3 gives the full variable domain: GAGVSQSPSNKVTEKGKDVELRCDPISGHTALYWYRQSLGQGLEFLIYFQGNSAPDKSGLPSDRFSAERTGGSVSTLTIQRTQQEDSAVYLCASSSYRDGETQYFGPGTRLLVL.

In its sample, this clonotype was seen a few times. This chain uses TRBV30 with TRBJ2-7; no clear D gene. The germline gives CDR1 GTSNPN, CDR2 SVGIG (reference sequence). V was trimmed by 0 bases and J by 4 bases, leaving 4 bases between them. The CDR3 extends over 11 amino acids. CDR3 region: CAWSVRYEQYF. Here the CDR3 DNA reads TGTGCCTGGAGTGTACGATACGAGCAGTACTTC.

This clonotype was recorded at least ten times. The V and J genes are TRBV5-6 and TRBJ2-1; 7 bases align to TRBD1. Germline V CDR1 and CDR2: SGHDT, YYEEEE. Losses at the gene ends were 3 bases for V and 0 bases for J; bases not matched to a gene: 6. CDR3 length equals 16 residues. The CDR3 sequence: CASSSIQGSSYNEQFF. CDR3 nucleotide sequence: TGTGCCAGCAGCTCTATACAGGGGAGCTCCTACAATGAGCAGTTCTTC.

This clonotype was counted only a few times. The chain recombines TRBV5-1 with TRBJ1-1; 7 bases agree with TRBD1. Germline CDR1 reads SGHRS; CDR2 reads YFSETQ. The CDR3 is 14 residues long. The V and J ends lost 2 bases and 6 bases, in that order; junction bases with no gene match: 7. CDR3 residues: CASSFRRGEAEAFF. CDR3 DNA sequence: TGCGCCAGCAGCTTCCGCAGGGGGGAGGCTGAAGCTTTCTTT.

The chain recombines TRBV5-6 with TRBJ1-2, with 10 bases aligning to TRBD1. Germline V gives CDR1 SGHDT, CDR2 YYEEEE. V lost 4 bases to trimming and J lost 3 bases; unmatched junction nucleotides: 6. This CDR3 is built from 15 residues. The CDR3 loop reads CASSAGTGDHYGYTF. The CDR3 DNA reads as TGTGCCAGCAGCGCTGGGACAGGGGATCACTATGGCTACACCTTC.

This chain connects TRBV2 to TRBJ2-7, with unresolved D. The V gene lost 1 base and the J gene lost 4 bases, with 8 bases spanning the gap. This CDR3 has 13 residues. Germline CDR1 and CDR2: SNHLY and FYNNEI. The CDR3 reads CASSEGLQYEQYF. CDR3 DNA: TGTGCCAGCAGTGAAGGCTTACAGTACGAGCAGTACTTC. Together with reference TRBV2 and TRBJ2-7, the CDR3 gives the full variable domain: EPEVTQTPSHQVTQMGQEVILRCVPISNHLYFYWYRQILGQKVEFLVSFYNNEISEKSEIFDDQFSVERPDGSNFTLKIRSTKLEDSAMYFCASSEGLQYEQYFGPGTRLTVT.

The rearrangement links TRBV5-1 to TRBJ2-3, with D tentatively TRBD2 (5 bases). Germline CDR1 and CDR2: SGHRS and YFSETQ. Trimming took off 7 bases at V and 6 bases at J, with 12 bases between the two ends. The CDR3 length is 12 residues. CDR3 coding DNA: TGCGCCAGCCAGCTAGCCCCGGATACGCAGTATTTT. Translated, it gives CASQLAPDTQYF. The variable domain in full, completed from reference TRBV5-1 and TRBJ2-3, reads KAGVTQTPRYLIKTRGQQVTLSCSPISGHRSVSWYQQTPGQGLQFLFEYFSETQRNKGNFPGRFSGRQFSNSRSEMNVSTLELGDSALYLCASQLAPDTQYFGPGTRLTVL.

This clonotype was counted a few times. V and J are TRBV7-2 and TRBJ2-1; 7 positions match TRBD2. V trimming: 1 base; J trimming: 8 bases; junction bases outside the gene matches: 2. The CDR3 is made up of 13 amino acids. Germline loops: CDR1 SGHTA, CDR2 FQGNSA. CDR3 in DNA: TGTGCCAGCAGCTTAGAACTAGCGCATGAGCAGTTCTTC. Translating gives CASSLELAHEQFF.

The chain joins TRBV12-3 or TRBV12-4 to TRBJ2-7, with D hard to call. Trimming took 3 bases from V and 0 from J, leaving 9 bases between them. This CDR3 has 14 residues. CDR3 coding DNA: TGTGCCAGCAGTTTCGTGGCAGGCTCCTACGAGCAGTACTTC. Its translation: CASSFVAGSYEQYF.

This clonotype was seen at least ten times. The J gene is TRBJ2-2, the V gene TRBV5-1; D remains unclear. The CDR3 totals 12 residues. V was shortened by 0 bases and J by 6 bases, with 3 bases between the two germline ends. CDR1 and CDR2 from the germline V gene are SGHRS and YFSETQ. The CDR3 nucleotides are TGCGCCAGCAGCTTGGTAGCCGGGGAGCTGTTTTTT. This sequence encodes CASSLVAGELFF.

In its sample, this clonotype was seen a few times. The J gene is TRBJ2-5, the V gene TRBV15; D unclear. CDR1 is LNHNV, CDR2 YYDKDF, per germline (reference sequence). V dropped 1 base and J dropped 1 base, with 10 bases sitting between them. The CDR3 runs to 15 residues. The CDR3 reads CATSRGPQSQETQYF. The DNA of the CDR3 is TGTGCCACCAGCAGAGGACCACAGTCCCAAGAGACCCAGTACTTC.

This clonotype has at least ten counts. The chain is built from TRBV3-1 and TRBJ2-7; D is possibly TRBD1 (5 bases). Germline CDR1 LGHDT, CDR2 YNNKEL (reference sequence). The CDR3 sequence is 14 residues long. The germline V and J ends were trimmed by 1 base and 5 bases, with 12 bases remaining between them. This CDR3 reads CASSQVSGKDEQYF. Written as DNA, the CDR3 is TGTGCCAGCAGCCAAGTCTCAGGGAAGGACGAGCAGTACTTC.

This clonotype was seen a handful of times. The chain uses TRBV11-3 and TRBJ2-5; no reliable D call. V dropped 3 bases and J dropped 2 bases, with 7 bases sitting between them. The CDR3 totals 13 residues. Germline lookup yields CDR1 SGHNT and CDR2 YENEEA. This CDR3 reads CASSFNGQETQYF. DNA of the CDR3: TGTGCCAGCAGCTTTAATGGGCAAGAGACCCAGTACTTC.